In this sample, the clone carrying this T cell receptor (beta chain) turned up a few times. Its antigen is not known. These data belong to a study of shared clonotypes between healthy human individuals. Germline V CDR1 and CDR2: MDHEN, SYDVKM. The germline V and J ends were trimmed by 7 bases and 2 bases, with 14 bases remaining between them. This CDR3 is built from 14 residues. Several immunoSEQ plates held equal portions of the genomic DNA taken from each subset. Unsorted PBMC DNA underwent sequencing on ten immunoSEQ deep assay plates. Assay used: immunoSEQ multiplex PCR; TCRdb lists only in-frame clones, some missing. The sample shows fewer than 600,000 clones, 75% to 80% of them seen only once. Study-level results: The donor pool, a small one, limited the genetic and exposure-history diversity represented. Among donors, the sharing of clonotypes was expected to be influenced by sequencing depth.

What was sequenced was PBMCs. This chain uses TRBV28 with TRBJ1-2, with a possible D match to TRBD1 (6 bases). The receptor was isolated from a middle-aged woman in good health. Some clones in this sample may be carry-over from other donors' samples. CDR3 loop: CASNLGGRNYGYTF. For the CDR3, the DNA is TGTGCCAGCAATCTTGGGGGCAGGAACTATGGCTACACCTTC.